The sample holds a few counts of the clone carrying this T cell receptor beta chain. Its antigen is currently unknown. Other DNA sequences in the same sample also yield this CDR3. Expressed TCRB transcripts were sequenced because the isolated RNA had all been reverse transcribed beforehand. Data came from immunoSEQ multiplex PCR; TCRdb stores just in-frame clones and leaves some out. In the table there are some 290,000 clones, around 24% of which are singletons. These data are taken from a study of beta chain features in type 1 diabetes. The wider study: Cell yields, gender and age were similar in healthy donors and patients.

Broader study findings: It was among patients, rather than healthy donors, that naive, central memory and Treg TCRB repertoires appeared more similar. High TCR expression in some cells could lead to their over-representation in cDNA sequencing. A definitive answer on HLA type influencing TCRB rearrangement was not reached here. In every one of the four CD4+ subsets, TCRB CDR3s were moderately but significantly shorter in Type 1 diabetes patients.

The source of this sequence is a woman in her 30s with type 1 diabetes. The specimen was naive CD4+ T cells from blood.

CDR3 loop: CASSPTGTDTQYF. DNA of the CDR3: TGTGCCAGCTCACCGACAGGCACAGATACGCAGTATTTT. The V and J genes are TRBV18 and TRBJ2-3, with D perhaps TRBD1 (5 bases). CDR3 length equals 13 residues. Trimming removed 3 bases at V and 1 base at J, with 5 bases between. The V gene's germline CDR1 is KGHSH and CDR2 LQKENI.